This TCR beta chain is drawn from a study of technical replicates of blood from four donors. The CDR3 is made up of 13 amino acids. Germline CDR1 reads SGHVS; CDR2 reads FQNEAQ. V was trimmed by 5 bases and J by 6 bases, leaving 11 bases between them. Measured with immunoSEQ multiplex PCR; TCRdb has only the in-frame clones, and not every one. The sample has 56,000 or so clones, around 95% seen once; the top ten hold roughly 4.2%. The clonotype was recovered from a human donor in good health. Some clones in this sample may be carry-over from other donors' samples. Material for sequencing was PBMCs. J is TRBJ1-5 and V is TRBV7-8; D is possibly TRBD1 (6 bases). In nucleotides, the CDR3 is TGTGCCAGCAGCCCAACAGGGTTTCAGCCCCAGCATTTT. This codes for CASSPTGFQPQHF.